This T cell receptor (beta chain) originates from a study of CD8 T cells in ankylosing spondylitis (dated by TCRdb to about 2017). With respect to the entire study: The study set out to find disease-linked TCR variants by profiling T cell receptor beta repertoires in ankylosing spondylitis patients and healthy donors. The whole study cohort included 85 to 120 healthy donors and 20 to 30 ankylosing spondylitis patients. Peripheral blood was sampled, and synovial fluid was additionally collected from ankylosing spondylitis patients. The full study reports these points: Some of the motif variants had been reported before in the synovial fluid and blood of reactive arthritis patients, a finding that suggests common disease-initiation mechanisms. The disease-linked clones were reported to be significantly enriched in matched synovial fluid samples from ankylosing spondylitis patients. In peripheral blood, the disease-linked clones were found at relatively low frequencies and had a CD8+ phenotype. Blood from ankylosing spondylitis patients appeared to be characterized by a TCR beta motif composed of about eight highly homologous amino acid variants.

From a lookup of the germline V gene (reference sequence), CDR1 and CDR2 are DFQATT and SNEGSKA. Relative to germline, V is missing 5 bases and J is missing 6 bases, with 14 bases of the junction outside any gene match. Counted from cysteine to phenylalanine, this CDR3 has 16 amino acids. The kept DNA is CDR3 alone, 48 bases in frame from the first base. Points on this clonotype: The target of this receptor is not known. No base qualities exist here, and no much larger clone lies one base off it.

TCRdb records Illumina HiSeq 2500 as the sequencer. Quantitative 5'-RACE with molecular barcodes was used to prepare TCR beta libraries. As for how the authors treated the data: To identify disease-linked TCR variants, a new computational method was used, one built on a probabilistic model of VDJ rearrangement. The public reads were reprocessed in TCRdb via fastp at Q25 and MiXCR, keeping in-frame beta chains. Every distinct CDR3 protein forms one entry, paired with its most common genes and DNA. V and J calls and clone size were set by TCRdb, not the authors. For this sample the table gives 230,000 or so distinct CDR3 sequences, of which around 25% were detected only once. Approximately 0.61% of the sample goes to the ten largest clones.

The sequencing input was blood, either unsorted or a sorted T cell fraction (not recorded which). The chain joins TRBV20-1 to TRBJ1-2; a stretch of 11 junction bases matches TRBD1. The source is a male donor with ankylosing spondylitis or in good health (not recorded which). The DNA reads as follows: TGCAGTGCTGGGAGGACAGGGGGCGTAAGGTGGAATGGCTACACCTTC. It specifies CSAGRTGGVRWNGYTF.